This passage covers 14 T cell receptor beta chains from one sample sequenced in a study of T cell clusters in autoimmune cytopenias. Each sample's input was about 250 ng genomic DNA, approximately 37,500 genome equivalents. TRB was amplified by touch-down multiplex PCR, primer pools A and B combined. One entry per CDR3 protein, without DNA, is what TCRdb gives after re-calling the multiplex PCR reads. The record lists more than 6,500 distinct CDR3 sequences, of which the ten most abundant hold 3.1%. The sample consisted of peripheral blood. These receptors all stem from a human donor with an autoimmune cytopenia or autoimmune hepatitis (not recorded which).

Frequency places this clonotype as medium-sized. J is TRBJ2-1 and V is TRBV6-5. From germline, CDR1 is MNHEY and CDR2 SVGAGI. CDR3 length equals 13 residues. The CDR3 spells CASRPVGYNEQFF.

This clonotype is identified as medium-sized from frequency. The V gene is TRBV10-1, the J gene TRBJ2-7; TCRdb calls TRBD1, which cannot be checked without DNA. The germline V gene has CDR1 WNHNN and CDR2 SYGVQD (reference sequence). The CDR3 is made up of 15 amino acids. The CDR3: CASSDRGQGAYEQYF.

The chain carries TRBV13 and TRBJ2-1; TCRdb selects TRBD1, and the lack of DNA leaves this call unchecked. Germline CDR1 is PRHDT and CDR2 is FYEKMQ (reference sequence). The CDR3 has 13 residues. CDR3 sequence: CASSFRQTNEQFF.

The chain is built from TRBV27 and TRBJ2-5; TCRdb's D call, TRBD2, is unchecked because there is no DNA. This CDR3 spans 13 amino acids. Germline CDR1 is MNHEY and CDR2 is SMNVEV (reference sequence). CDR3 amino acids: CASAGGVRETQYF.

This clonotype registers medium-sized (0.01 to 0.1%) by frequency. V gene TRBV29-1 combines with J gene TRBJ2-2; TCRdb indicates TRBD1, and absent DNA this call remains unverified. Germline V gene sequence: CDR1 SQVTM, CDR2 ANQGSEA. The CDR3 length is 13 residues. The chain's CDR3 is CSVEGQGTGELFF.

V and J are TRBV21-1 and TRBJ2-5; as DNA is missing, the TRBD2 call by TCRdb cannot be tested. TRBV21-1 is listed as a pseudogene. This CDR3 has 16 residues. The CDR3 region is CASSVGAGAGIETQYF.

This clonotype is deemed medium-sized by its frequency. The chain is built from TRBV30 and TRBJ1-1. The germline V gene has CDR1 GTSNPN and CDR2 SVGIG (reference sequence). The CDR3 is 11 residues long. CDR3: CAWNGGAEAFF.

This clonotype registers medium-sized by frequency. V gene TRBV6-5 combines with J gene TRBJ1-1. Per germline, CDR1 MNHEY and CDR2 SVGAGI. CDR3 length: 15 residues. The CDR3: CASSYSSQVNTEAFF.

This clonotype is identified as medium-sized from frequency. V and J are TRBV5-4 and TRBJ2-3; TCRdb's D gene call, TRBD1, goes unchecked for lack of DNA. Per the germline V gene, CDR1 is SGHNT and CDR2 is YYREEE (reference sequence). CDR3 length: 15 amino acids. The CDR3 reads CASRRDRGPTDTQYF.

By frequency, this clonotype is medium-sized. V and J are TRBV12-3 or TRBV12-4 and TRBJ2-7; with no DNA, the TCRdb D assignment of TRBD2 cannot be verified. The CDR3 loop spans 13 amino acids. This chain's CDR3 is CASSRLAGYEQYF.

This CDR3 is CAIGVGQGNSPLHF. The chain has TRBV10-3 and TRBJ1-6; the TCRdb call, TRBD1, lacks DNA for checking. Germline values: CDR1 ENHRY, CDR2 SYGVKD. This CDR3 has 14 residues.

This clonotype shows up as medium-sized by frequency. The chain links TRBV7-9 to TRBJ2-1; TCRdb outputs TRBD1, but without DNA this stays unchecked. CDR3 length: 15 amino acids. CDR1 is SEHNR, CDR2 FQNEAQ, per germline (reference sequence). The CDR3 protein is CASSTQPIVGDEQFF.

This clonotype is deemed medium-sized by its frequency. The CDR3 is CSVESLRRGDTQYF. The gene calls are TRBV29-1 and TRBJ2-3; TCRdb's D call of TRBD2 is untestable without DNA. This CDR3 contains 14 residues. Germline V CDR1 and CDR2: SQVTM, ANQGSEA.

This clonotype is identified as medium-sized (0.01 to 0.1%) from frequency. The J gene is TRBJ1-5, the V gene TRBV20-1. Germline V gene data show CDR1 as DFQATT and CDR2 as SNEGSKA (reference sequence). There are 12 residues in the CDR3. This chain's CDR3 is CSARLSNQPQHF.